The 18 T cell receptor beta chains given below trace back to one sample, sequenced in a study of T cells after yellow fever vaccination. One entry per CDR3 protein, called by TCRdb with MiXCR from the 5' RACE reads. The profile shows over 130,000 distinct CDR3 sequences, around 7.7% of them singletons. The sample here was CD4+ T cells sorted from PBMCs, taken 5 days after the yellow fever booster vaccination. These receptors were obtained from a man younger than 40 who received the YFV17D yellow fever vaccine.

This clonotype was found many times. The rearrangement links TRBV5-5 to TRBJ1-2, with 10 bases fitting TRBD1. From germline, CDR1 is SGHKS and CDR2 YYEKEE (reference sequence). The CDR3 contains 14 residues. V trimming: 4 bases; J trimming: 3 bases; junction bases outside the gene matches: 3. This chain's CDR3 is CASSGGQGDYGYTF. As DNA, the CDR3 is TGTGCCAGCAGCGGCGGACAGGGGGACTATGGCTACACCTTC.

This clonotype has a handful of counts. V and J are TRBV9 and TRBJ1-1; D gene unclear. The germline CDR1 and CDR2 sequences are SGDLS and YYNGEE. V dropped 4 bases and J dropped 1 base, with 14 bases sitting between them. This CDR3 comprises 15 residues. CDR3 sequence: CASSMWEVWNTEAFF. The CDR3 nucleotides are TGTGCCAGCAGCATGTGGGAGGTCTGGAACACTGAAGCTTTCTTT.

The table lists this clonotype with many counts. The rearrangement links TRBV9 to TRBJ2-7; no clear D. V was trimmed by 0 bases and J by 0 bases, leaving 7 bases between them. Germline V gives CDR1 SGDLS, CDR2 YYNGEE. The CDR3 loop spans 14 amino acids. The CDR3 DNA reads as TGTGCCAGCAGCGTAGGCCAGATCTCCTACGAGCAGTACTTC. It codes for CASSVGQISYEQYF.

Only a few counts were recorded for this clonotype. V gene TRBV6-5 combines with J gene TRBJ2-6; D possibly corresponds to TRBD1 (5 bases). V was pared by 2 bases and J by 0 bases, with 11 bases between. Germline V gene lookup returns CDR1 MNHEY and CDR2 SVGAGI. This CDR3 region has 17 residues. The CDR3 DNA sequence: TGTGCCAGCAGTTACCCCCTACAGGACTCTGGGGCCAACGTCCTGACTTTC. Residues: CASSYPLQDSGANVLTF.

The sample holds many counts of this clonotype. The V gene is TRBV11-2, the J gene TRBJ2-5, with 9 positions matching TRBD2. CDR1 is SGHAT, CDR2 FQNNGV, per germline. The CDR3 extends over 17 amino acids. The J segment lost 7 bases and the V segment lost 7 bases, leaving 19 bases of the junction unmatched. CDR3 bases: TGTGCCAGCACATTCCCGGCGGGACTAGCCTCAAGAGCGACCCAGTACTTC. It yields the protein CASTFPAGLASRATQYF.

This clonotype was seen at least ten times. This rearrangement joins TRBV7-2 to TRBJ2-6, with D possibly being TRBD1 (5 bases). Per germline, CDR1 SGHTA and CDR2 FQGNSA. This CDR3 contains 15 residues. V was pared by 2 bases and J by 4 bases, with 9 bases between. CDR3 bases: TGTGCCAGCAGCTTATGGGGCCCGGGGGCCAACGTCCTGACTTTC. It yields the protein CASSLWGPGANVLTF. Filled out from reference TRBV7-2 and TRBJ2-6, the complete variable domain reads GAGVSQSPSNKVTEKGKDVELRCDPISGHTALYWYRQSLGQGLEFLIYFQGNSAPDKSGLPSDRFSAERTGGSVSTLTIQRTQQEDSAVYLCASSLWGPGANVLTFGAGSRLTVL.

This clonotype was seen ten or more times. CDR3 region: CASSPEGRQPQHF. The DNA of the CDR3 is TGTGCCAGCAGCCCGGAGGGACGCCAGCCCCAGCATTTT. The chain couples TRBV6-1 to TRBJ1-5, with D tentatively TRBD1 (5 bases). The germline gives CDR1 MNHNS, CDR2 SASEGT. The CDR3 loop spans 13 amino acids. Trimming removed 6 bases at V and 7 bases at J, with 13 bases between.

CDR3 amino acids: CASSVESRHNEQFF. The CDR3 nucleotides read TGTGCCAGCAGCGTAGAGTCCAGGCACAATGAGCAGTTCTTC. J is TRBJ2-1 and V is TRBV9, with D unresolved. Germline CDR1 is SGDLS and CDR2 is YYNGEE. Trimming took 0 bases from V and 5 from J, leaving 9 bases between them. CDR3 length: 14 amino acids.

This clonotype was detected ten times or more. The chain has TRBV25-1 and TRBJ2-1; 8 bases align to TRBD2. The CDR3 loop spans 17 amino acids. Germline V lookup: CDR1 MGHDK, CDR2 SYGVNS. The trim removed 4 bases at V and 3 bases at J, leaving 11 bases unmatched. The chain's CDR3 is CASSARVAGNRYNEQFF. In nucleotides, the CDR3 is TGTGCCAGCAGTGCTAGAGTAGCGGGAAATCGCTACAATGAGCAGTTCTTC.

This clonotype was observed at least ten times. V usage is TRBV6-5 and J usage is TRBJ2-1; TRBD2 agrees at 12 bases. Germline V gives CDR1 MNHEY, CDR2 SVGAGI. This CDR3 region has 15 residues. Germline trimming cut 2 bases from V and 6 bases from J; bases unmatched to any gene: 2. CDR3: CASSYAGLAGNEQFF. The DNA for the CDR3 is TGTGCCAGCAGTTACGCGGGACTAGCGGGCAATGAGCAGTTCTTC.

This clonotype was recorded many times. The CDR3 here is CASSPGTDNEQFF. DNA for the CDR3: TGCGCCAGCAGTCCTGGGACAGACAATGAGCAGTTCTTC. The chain carries TRBV23-1 and TRBJ2-1; 7 nucleotides agree with TRBD1. TRBV23-1 is an ORF, and what it does is uncertain. The CDR3 is 13 residues long. After removal of 4 bases from V and 5 bases from J, the junction contained 2 bases not matched to a gene.

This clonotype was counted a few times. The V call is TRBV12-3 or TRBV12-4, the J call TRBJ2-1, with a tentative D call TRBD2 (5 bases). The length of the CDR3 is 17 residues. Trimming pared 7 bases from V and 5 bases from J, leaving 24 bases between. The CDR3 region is CASTTSISGKTNNEQFF. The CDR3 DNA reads TGTGCCAGCACCACTAGTATCTCGGGGAAGACCAACAATGAGCAGTTCTTC.

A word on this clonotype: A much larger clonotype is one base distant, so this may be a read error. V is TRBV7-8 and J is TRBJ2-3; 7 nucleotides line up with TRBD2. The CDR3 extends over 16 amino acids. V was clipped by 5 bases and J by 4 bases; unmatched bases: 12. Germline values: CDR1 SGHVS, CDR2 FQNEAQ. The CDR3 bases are TGTGCCAGCAGCCCATCGGGGGGTCCTCCGGCAGATACGCAGTATTTT. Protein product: CASSPSGGPPADTQYF.

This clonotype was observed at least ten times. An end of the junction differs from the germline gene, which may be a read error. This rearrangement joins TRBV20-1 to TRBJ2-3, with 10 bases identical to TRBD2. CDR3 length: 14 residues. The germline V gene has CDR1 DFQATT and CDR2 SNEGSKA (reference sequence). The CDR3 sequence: CSARATSGLYTQYF. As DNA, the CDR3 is TGCAGTGCCAGAGCGACTAGCGGGCTTTATACGCAGTATTTT.

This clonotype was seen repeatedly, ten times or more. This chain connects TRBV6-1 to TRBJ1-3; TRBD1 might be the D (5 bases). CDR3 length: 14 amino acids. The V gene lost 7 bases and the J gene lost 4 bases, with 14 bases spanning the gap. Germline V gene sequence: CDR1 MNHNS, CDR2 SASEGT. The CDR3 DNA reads TGTGCCAGCACCACGGGGGGGTTAGGAAACACCATATATTTT. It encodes CASTTGGLGNTIYF.

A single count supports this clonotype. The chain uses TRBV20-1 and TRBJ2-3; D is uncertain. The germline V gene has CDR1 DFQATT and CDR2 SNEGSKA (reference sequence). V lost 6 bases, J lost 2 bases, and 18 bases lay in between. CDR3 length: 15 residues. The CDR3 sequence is CSARTPNTHTDTQYF. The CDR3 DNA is TGCAGTGCCCGGACCCCAAACACCCACACAGATACGCAGTATTTT.

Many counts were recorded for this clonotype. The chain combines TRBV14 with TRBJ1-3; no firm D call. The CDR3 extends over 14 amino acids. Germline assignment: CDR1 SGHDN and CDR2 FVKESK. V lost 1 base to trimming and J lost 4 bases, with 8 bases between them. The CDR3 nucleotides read TGTGCCAGCAGCCAAGTAGCAGGCGGAAACACCATATATTTT. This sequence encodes CASSQVAGGNTIYF.

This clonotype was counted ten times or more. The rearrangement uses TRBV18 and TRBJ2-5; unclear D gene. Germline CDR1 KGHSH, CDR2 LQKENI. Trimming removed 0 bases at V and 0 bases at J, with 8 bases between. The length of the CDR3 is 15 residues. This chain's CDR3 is CASSPPGRNQETQYF. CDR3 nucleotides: TGTGCCAGCTCACCACCCGGGCGGAACCAAGAGACCCAGTACTTC.